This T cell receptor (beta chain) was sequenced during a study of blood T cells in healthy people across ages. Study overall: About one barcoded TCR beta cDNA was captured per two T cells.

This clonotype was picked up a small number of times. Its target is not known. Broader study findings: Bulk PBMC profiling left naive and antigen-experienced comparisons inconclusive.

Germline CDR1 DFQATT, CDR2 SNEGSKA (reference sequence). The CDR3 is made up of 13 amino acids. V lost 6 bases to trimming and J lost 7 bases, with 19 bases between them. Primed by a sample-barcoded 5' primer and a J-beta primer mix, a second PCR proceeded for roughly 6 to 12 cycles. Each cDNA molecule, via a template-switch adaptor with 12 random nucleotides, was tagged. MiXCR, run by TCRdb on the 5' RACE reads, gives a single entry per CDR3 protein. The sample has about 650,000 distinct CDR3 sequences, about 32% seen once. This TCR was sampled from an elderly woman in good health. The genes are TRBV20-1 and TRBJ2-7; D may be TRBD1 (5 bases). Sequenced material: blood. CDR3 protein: CSAIDSWVREQYF. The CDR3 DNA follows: TGCAGTGCCATTGACAGCTGGGTGCGGGAGCAGTACTTC.